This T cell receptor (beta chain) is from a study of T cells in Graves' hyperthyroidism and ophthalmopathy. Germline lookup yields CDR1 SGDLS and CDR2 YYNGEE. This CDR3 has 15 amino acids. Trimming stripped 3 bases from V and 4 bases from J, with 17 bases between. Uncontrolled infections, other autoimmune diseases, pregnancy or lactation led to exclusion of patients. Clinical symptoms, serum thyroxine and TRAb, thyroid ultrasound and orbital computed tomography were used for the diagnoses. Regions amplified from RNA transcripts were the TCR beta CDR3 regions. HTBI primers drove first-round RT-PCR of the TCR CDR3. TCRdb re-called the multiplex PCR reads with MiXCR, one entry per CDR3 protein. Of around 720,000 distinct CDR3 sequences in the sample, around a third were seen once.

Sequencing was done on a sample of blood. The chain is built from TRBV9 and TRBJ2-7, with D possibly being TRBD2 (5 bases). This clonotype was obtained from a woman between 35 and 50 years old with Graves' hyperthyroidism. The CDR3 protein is CASSDHLGGPYEQYF. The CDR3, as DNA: TGTGCCAGCAGCGACCACTTGGGCGGGCCATACGAGCAGTACTTC.